The 30 T cell receptor beta chains presented below share a single source sample, sequenced in a study of cytomegalovirus exposure and HLA in healthy donors. This PCR relied on a set of 60 Vbeta primers and 13 Jbeta primers. Using immunoSEQ multiplex PCR, the repertoire was profiled, and TCRdb retains in-frame clones only, with some absent. The profile shows approximately 150,000 clones, approximately 80% of them singletons. Sequencing input: PBMCs. These receptors were taken from a woman in her thirties or forties in good health and CMV-seropositive.

The gene calls are TRBV6-6 and TRBJ1-2, with a tentative D call TRBD1 (6 bases). This CDR3 contains 13 residues. V gave up 6 bases and J gave up 8 bases, with 16 bases separating them. Germline V gene data show CDR1 as MNHNY and CDR2 as SVGAGI (reference sequence). This CDR3 is CASSPRQDAGYTF. In nucleotides, the CDR3 is TGTGCCAGCAGCCCCCGACAGGATGCGGGCTACACCTTC.

This chain links TRBV2 with TRBJ2-5; TRBD2 aligns across 10 bases. The J call may be incorrect, as the DNA end agrees better with TRBJ2-7. The CDR3 is 15 amino acids. Germline lookup yields CDR1 SNHLY and CDR2 FYNNEI. Written as DNA, the CDR3 is TGTGCCAGCAGTGATGGGCTAGCGGGAGCGAACGAGCAGTACTTC. This encodes CASSDGLAGANEQYF.

The chain couples TRBV11-2 to TRBJ1-3; D is possibly TRBD1 (6 bases). The CDR3 has 17 residues. CDR1 is SGHAT, CDR2 FQNNGV, per germline. V shed 3 bases and J shed 4 bases, with 19 bases lying between them. The CDR3 here is CASSLRTANFAGNTIYF. The CDR3 bases are TGTGCCAGCAGCTTGAGGACAGCCAACTTTGCGGGAAACACCATATATTTT.

The V call is TRBV5-6, the J call TRBJ1-5, with 9 bases that match TRBD1. Per germline, CDR1 SGHDT and CDR2 YYEEEE. Trimming cost V 4 bases and J 4 bases; bases outside gene matches: 9. The CDR3 spans 16 residues. The CDR3 DNA is TGTGCCAGCAGCCCGGGGACAGGGAGAAGTAATCAGCCCCAGCATTTT. Its protein is CASSPGTGRSNQPQHF.

V gene TRBV5-1 combines with J gene TRBJ2-1, with 8 bases lining up with TRBD1. The CDR3 totals 17 residues. Germline CDR1 and CDR2: SGHRS and YFSETQ. V was pared by 4 bases and J by 8 bases, with 17 bases of the junction left unmatched. The CDR3 sequence: CASSPTTFDRGTDEQFF. CDR3 DNA sequence: TGCGCCAGCAGCCCCACCACCTTTGACAGGGGAACAGATGAGCAGTTCTTC.

The rearrangement joins TRBV4-2 to TRBJ2-7; the match to TRBD1 covers 8 bases. Germline V gene lookup returns CDR1 LGHNA and CDR2 YNFKEQ. The V and J ends lost 1 base and 3 bases, in that order; junction bases with no gene match: 5. The CDR3 covers 15 residues. CDR3: CASSQAGTGIYEQYF. CDR3 sequence (DNA): TGTGCCAGCAGCCAAGCCGGGACAGGCATCTACGAGCAGTACTTC.

The J gene is TRBJ1-2, the V gene TRBV30; D is possibly TRBD1 (6 bases). V shed 2 bases and J shed 4 bases, with 17 bases lying between them. Looked up from germline, CDR1 is GTSNPN and CDR2 is SVGIG (reference sequence). This CDR3 has 15 amino acids. The CDR3 DNA reads TGTGCCTGGAGTATCGGGGGGGCGCAAAGCTATGGCTACACCTTC. Protein sequence: CAWSIGGAQSYGYTF.

This clone was observed a handful of times. V usage is TRBV30 and J usage is TRBJ2-1; TRBD2 matches 9 bases. The CDR3 loop spans 15 amino acids. In germline, CDR1 is GTSNPN, CDR2 SVGIG (reference sequence). Trimming cost V 0 bases and J 12 bases; bases outside gene matches: 12. The CDR3 coding sequence is TGTGCCTGGAGTGTCGCGGGAGGGCCCCCTAGGGGGCAGTTCTTC. It specifies CAWSVAGGPPRGQFF.

The J gene is TRBJ1-1, the V gene TRBV10-2; D possibly corresponds to TRBD1 (6 bases). The V gene's germline CDR1 is WSHSY and CDR2 SAAADI. The CDR3 totals 13 residues. V lost 7 bases and J 8 bases, leaving 17 bases between the germline ends. CDR3 nucleotide sequence: TGCGCCAGCAACCCCGGACAGTTCCCCGAAGCTTTCTTT. The encoded protein is CASNPGQFPEAFF.

The chain links TRBV7-9 to TRBJ2-1; D remains unclear. The germline V gene encodes CDR1 SEHNR and CDR2 FQNEAQ (reference sequence). CDR3 length: 12 amino acids. V lost 1 base, J lost 6 bases, and 4 bases lay in between. The CDR3: CASSLVANEQFF. CDR3 DNA sequence: TGTGCCAGCAGCTTAGTGGCCAATGAGCAGTTCTTC. Variable domain in full (rest from reference TRBV7-9 and TRBJ2-1): DTGVSQNPRHKITKRGQNVTFRCDPISEHNRLYWYRQTLGQGPEFLTYFQNEAQLEKSRLLSDRFSAERPKGSFSTLEIQRTEQGDSAMYLCASSLVANEQFFGPGTRLTVL.

The V call is TRBV19, the J call TRBJ1-1, with 9 nucleotides matching TRBD1. The V segment lost 6 bases and the J segment 5 bases; nucleotides outside the gene matches: 7. CDR3 length: 14 residues. Germline lookup yields CDR1 LNHDA and CDR2 SQIVND (reference sequence). Here the CDR3 reads CASRLGQGWTEAFF. The CDR3, as DNA: TGTGCCAGTAGGTTGGGACAGGGATGGACTGAAGCTTTCTTT.

This chain joins TRBV18 and TRBJ2-3; the D is unclear. The CDR3 has 13 amino acids. V dropped 4 bases and J dropped 2 bases, with 7 bases sitting between them. Germline values: CDR1 KGHSH, CDR2 LQKENI. CDR3: CASSQHNTDTQYF. The CDR3 DNA follows: TGTGCCAGCTCACAACATAACACAGATACGCAGTATTTT.

The chain combines TRBV7-6 with TRBJ2-1; 11 bases agree with TRBD1. The trim removed 5 bases at V and 3 bases at J, leaving 6 bases unmatched. Germline V lookup: CDR1 SGHVS, CDR2 FNYEAQ. The CDR3 runs 16 residues. The CDR3 nucleotides read TGTGCCAGCAGCCGTGGACAGGGGGCCGTCTACAATGAGCAGTTCTTC. Its translation is CASSRGQGAVYNEQFF.

V and J are TRBV6-6 and TRBJ2-7, with D perhaps matching TRBD2 (6 bases). V was shortened by 6 bases and J by 0 bases, with 18 bases between the two germline ends. This CDR3 is 16 amino acids long. CDR1 is MNHNY and CDR2 is SVGAGI in the germline V gene (reference sequence). The CDR3 nucleotides read TGTGCCAGCAGCCCCGAGGGAGGACGTACCTCCTACGAGCAGTACTTC. It specifies CASSPEGGRTSYEQYF.

This clone was detected only a few times. This chain joins TRBV7-9 and TRBJ1-2; tentatively, D is TRBD1 (6 bases). Per germline, CDR1 SEHNR and CDR2 FQNEAQ (reference sequence). Trimming took off 6 bases at V and 7 bases at J, with 18 bases between the two ends. This CDR3 has 14 residues. Here the CDR3 DNA reads TGTGCCAGCAGACAAAGTGCACAGGGTCCTGGCTACACCTTC. It codes for CASRQSAQGPGYTF.

This rearrangement joins TRBV23-1 to TRBJ1-5; 9 bases agree with TRBD1. TRBV23-1 is identified as an open reading frame with a role that is uncertain. Losses at the gene ends were 0 bases for V and 3 bases for J; bases not matched to a gene: 9. The CDR3 has 18 amino acids. DNA of the CDR3: TGCGCCAGCAGTCAATCGAGGGGGACAGGGAAGAACAATCAGCCCCAGCATTTT. Translating it yields CASSQSRGTGKNNQPQHF.

This chain uses TRBV18 with TRBJ1-2; perhaps TRBD1 as D (6 bases). CDR1 and CDR2 (germline): KGHSH, LQKENI. The V gene lost 3 bases and the J gene lost 6 bases, with 26 bases spanning the gap. There are 18 residues in the CDR3. The CDR3 DNA reads TGTGCCAGCTCACCGTTGATCCCGGGACAACAACCGCGGGATGGCTACACCTTC. Translation: CASSPLIPGQQPRDGYTF.

This clone was found a few times. Other nucleotide sequences from this sample produce the same CDR3. The rearrangement uses TRBV7-9 and TRBJ1-2; tentatively, D is TRBD1 (6 bases). The V and J ends lost 5 bases and 5 bases respectively, with 12 bases between them. The germline gives CDR1 SEHNR, CDR2 FQNEAQ (reference sequence). The CDR3 covers 13 residues. This CDR3 is CASSPGQRYGYTF. The DNA for the CDR3 is TGTGCCAGCAGCCCCGGACAGCGATATGGCTACACCTTC.

The chain uses TRBV2 and TRBJ2-2, with D possibly being TRBD1 (6 bases). This CDR3 has 12 residues. Germline-derived CDR1 and CDR2 are SNHLY and FYNNEI. Trimming removed 3 bases from V and 14 bases from J, with 13 bases in between. CDR3 nucleotide sequence: TGTGCCAGCAGTGAGGTTCAGGGGTACCTGTTTTTT. Its translation is CASSEVQGYLFF.

V and J are TRBV6-5 and TRBJ2-1; a possible D gene is TRBD2 (5 bases). There are 15 residues in the CDR3. Germline V gene data show CDR1 as MNHEY and CDR2 as SVGAGI. Deletions cut 2 bases from V and 3 bases from J, with 11 bases between. The CDR3 spells CASSYRDDFYNEQFF. The CDR3 DNA follows: TGTGCCAGCAGTTACCGGGATGACTTCTACAATGAGCAGTTCTTC.

This chain connects TRBV11-2 to TRBJ2-1; 14 bases line up with TRBD2. The germline V gene has CDR1 SGHAT and CDR2 FQNNGV. This CDR3 is built from 18 residues. Trimming at V came to 5 bases and at J to 2 bases, leaving 8 bases not matched to a gene. In DNA, the CDR3 is TGTGCCAGCAGCGATAGTCGGGGACTAGCGGGAGCCTACAATGAGCAGTTCTTC. Translation: CASSDSRGLAGAYNEQFF.

This clone was observed a few times. The chain uses TRBV9 and TRBJ2-1, with TRBD2 as a possible D gene (7 bases). The CDR3 runs 15 residues. Trimming left V 3 bases short and J 5 bases short, with 15 bases between. Germline V gene lookup returns CDR1 SGDLS and CDR2 YYNGEE. The CDR3 here is CASSGNREGDNEQFF. DNA of the CDR3: TGTGCCAGCAGCGGAAACAGGGAGGGAGACAATGAGCAGTTCTTC.

The chain carries TRBV11-2 and TRBJ1-2; TRBD1 agrees at 12 bases. The CDR3 consists of 16 residues. CDR1 and CDR2 (germline): SGHAT, FQNNGV. The V gene end was trimmed by 4 bases and the J gene end by 4 bases; junction bases not matched to a gene: 7. The CDR3 loop is CASSSRDRGLLYGYTF. CDR3 DNA sequence: TGTGCCAGCAGCTCCCGGGACAGGGGGCTTCTCTATGGCTACACCTTC.

The CDR3 spells CASRRDIAGANVLTF. The CDR3 DNA sequence: TGTGCCAGCAGACGCGACATAGCTGGGGCCAACGTCCTGACTTTC. V and J are TRBV6-5 and TRBJ2-6; no reliable D call. V dropped 6 bases and J dropped 2 bases, with 11 bases sitting between them. This CDR3 region has 15 residues. Germline V lookup: CDR1 MNHEY, CDR2 SVGAGI.

The chain joins TRBV5-6 to TRBJ2-3; D is unresolved. Trimming removed 1 base at V and 2 bases at J, with 11 bases between. The CDR3 loop spans 15 amino acids. Germline assignment: CDR1 SGHDT and CDR2 YYEEEE. CDR3 nucleotide sequence: TGTGCCAGCAGCTTGCGCACACGACTCACAGATACGCAGTATTTT. Translated: CASSLRTRLTDTQYF.

The chain carries TRBV20-1 and TRBJ1-2, with a tentative D call TRBD1 (6 bases). The germline V gene has CDR1 DFQATT and CDR2 SNEGSKA (reference sequence). Trimming pared 5 bases from V and 8 bases from J, leaving 12 bases between. This CDR3 is built from 11 residues. CDR3 sequence: CSALQGWGYTF. Written as DNA, the CDR3 is TGCAGTGCTTTACAGGGTTGGGGCTACACCTTC.

In DNA form, the CDR3 reads TGTGCCAGCAGCAAAAACAGGGGGCGAGAGACCCAGTACTTC. It yields the protein CASSKNRGRETQYF. This chain uses TRBV13 with TRBJ2-5; TRBD1 matches 9 bases. The CDR3 totals 14 residues. Germline V gene sequence: CDR1 PRHDT, CDR2 FYEKMQ (reference sequence). V shed 5 bases and J 4 bases; nucleotides not matched to a gene: 5.

The rearrangement links TRBV6-6 to TRBJ1-5, with 8 bases aligning to TRBD1. J was trimmed by 6 bases and V by 7 bases; bases with no gene match: 5. Germline V gives CDR1 MNHNY, CDR2 SVGAGI (reference sequence). The CDR3 has 13 residues. The CDR3 DNA reads TGTGCCAGCACGGCAGGGGGCGGTCAGCCCCAGCATTTT. This encodes CASTAGGGQPQHF.

The chain couples TRBV11-2 to TRBJ1-6; TRBD1 matches 7 bases. The CDR3 has 14 amino acids. V trimming: 3 bases; J trimming: 11 bases; junction bases outside the gene matches: 7. CDR1 and CDR2 from the germline V gene are SGHAT and FQNNGV. The DNA for the CDR3 is TGTGCCAGCAGCTTCCAACAGGGGATGACACCCCTCCACTTT. Amino acid sequence: CASSFQQGMTPLHF.

The chain recombines TRBV5-1 with TRBJ2-1; 7 positions match TRBD1. The CDR3 consists of 15 residues. V lost 4 bases to trimming and J lost 4 bases; unmatched junction nucleotides: 8. Looked up from germline, CDR1 is SGHRS and CDR2 is YFSETQ. The CDR3 spells CASSPTGASYNEQFF. The CDR3, as DNA: TGCGCCAGCAGCCCCACAGGGGCCTCGTACAATGAGCAGTTCTTC.